These 29 T cell receptor beta chains were sequenced from one sample in a study of regulatory T cells in long-lasting Graves disease. Time point of the sample: newly diagnosed GD, antithyroid drugs for less than 3 months. Following extraction of RNA from PBMCs, that RNA was used to make the TCR library. Investigators prepared the TCR beta libraries by applying iRepertoire HTBI primers and Arm-PCR of CDR3 regions. TCRdb re-derived calls from the multiplex PCR reads in MiXCR, one entry per CDR3 protein. Of around 400,000 distinct CDR3 sequences listed, 14% to 15% are singletons. The sample was also linked to a second study, of T cells in Graves' hyperthyroidism and ophthalmopathy.

Source: peripheral blood mononuclear cells (PBMCs), taken at new diagnosis, from a patient treated with antithyroid drugs. The source of these receptors is a woman aged 35 to 49 with Graves disease.

The sample holds a few counts of this clonotype. V gene TRBV5-4 combines with J gene TRBJ2-5, with 15 positions matching TRBD2. Unmatched junction bases numbered 9, after V lost 4 bases and J lost 2 bases. Germline CDR1 SGHNT, CDR2 YYREEE (reference sequence). This CDR3 is built from 18 residues. The CDR3 sequence is CASSTGLAGGGRQETQYF. In DNA, the CDR3 is TGTGCCAGCAGCACGGGACTAGCGGGAGGAGGTCGACAAGAGACCCAGTACTTC.

This clonotype was counted at least ten times. The V and J genes are TRBV6-1 and TRBJ2-7; D may be TRBD2 (5 bases). CDR1 is MNHNS and CDR2 is SASEGT in the germline V gene. V gave up 5 bases and J gave up 2 bases, with 13 bases separating them. This CDR3 contains 14 residues. The CDR3 loop is CASSPLGLTYEQYF. The CDR3 DNA is TGTGCCAGCAGTCCACTAGGATTAACCTACGAGCAGTACTTC.

This clonotype has at least ten counts. The chain has TRBV12-3 or TRBV12-4 and TRBJ1-1; TRBD1 matches at 8 bases. The junction had 11 bases not matched to a gene; V was cut back by 6 bases and J by 11 bases. The CDR3 totals 13 residues. In DNA form, the CDR3 reads TGTGCCAGCAGCCCTGGGACAGGAATTAGGGCTTTCTTT. This encodes CASSPGTGIRAFF.

As for this clonotype: Its ends do not fully match the called genes, so a read error is possible. The CDR3, as DNA: TGTGCTAGCAGCTCCCCCGGCGCGCCCCGAGGACGGCTAGCCAAAAACATTCAGTACTTC. Protein product: CASSSPGAPRGRLAKNIQYF. The chain links TRBV7-7 to TRBJ2-4, with D unclear. The CDR3 extends over 20 amino acids. The V gene's germline CDR1 is SSHAT and CDR2 FNYEAQ (reference sequence).

This chain links TRBV4-1 with TRBJ2-1, with TRBD2 matching 14 bases. The CDR3 loop spans 16 amino acids. V lost 0 bases, J lost 10 bases, and 5 bases stayed unmatched. Germline CDR1 and CDR2: MGHRA and YSYEKL. CDR3 protein: CASSQETSGRAGEQFF. In DNA, the CDR3 is TGCGCCAGCAGCCAAGAGACTAGCGGGAGGGCAGGGGAGCAGTTCTTC.

The table lists this clonotype with many counts. The V call is TRBV18, the J call TRBJ2-7; TRBD2 matches at 8 bases. V lost 6 bases and J lost 4; bases outside the gene matches: 8. From germline, CDR1 is KGHSH and CDR2 LQKENI. The CDR3 consists of 14 residues. CDR3 sequence reads: CASSQLASGYEQYF. CDR3 nucleotide sequence: TGTGCCAGCTCCCAATTGGCTAGCGGGTACGAGCAGTACTTC.

In this sample, this clonotype turned up many times. This chain links TRBV7-8 with TRBJ2-7, with 12 bases identical to TRBD2. The ends lost 4 bases at V and 5 bases at J; junction bases unmatched: 6. CDR3 length: 15 residues. The germline V gene has CDR1 SGHVS and CDR2 FQNEAQ. The CDR3 DNA reads TGTGCCAGCAGCTCAAGACTAGCGGGAGCCGACGAGCAGTACTTC. This codes for CASSSRLAGADEQYF.

This clonotype was seen many times. This sequence joins TRBV11-3 and TRBJ2-7; possible D gene TRBD2, 5 bases. With 5 bases removed from V and 0 bases from J, the gap between germline ends came to 14 bases. The germline CDR1 and CDR2 sequences are SGHNT and YENEEA. The length of the CDR3 is 15 residues. The CDR3 here is CASSGRGLSSYEQYF. The CDR3 DNA reads TGTGCCAGCAGCGGCCGGGGATTGAGCTCCTACGAGCAGTACTTC. Drawing the rest from reference TRBV11-3 and TRBJ2-7, the complete variable domain is EAGVVQSPRYKIIEKKQPVAFWCNPISGHNTLYWYLQNLGQGPELLIRYENEEAVDDSQLPKDRFSAERLKGVDSTLKIQPAELGDSAVYLCASSGRGLSSYEQYFGPGTRLTVT.

The V call is TRBV4-1, the J call TRBJ1-2; D not resolved. Trimming stripped 0 bases from V and 5 bases from J, with 16 bases between. From germline, CDR1 is MGHRA and CDR2 YSYEKL. The length of the CDR3 is 16 residues. CDR3 DNA: TGCGCCAGCAGCCAAGATAAGGAGTTGACTCTATATGGCTACACCTTC. Its translation is CASSQDKELTLYGYTF.

This clonotype was picked up many times. This sequence joins TRBV27 and TRBJ2-7; unclear D gene. Germline assignment: CDR1 MNHEY and CDR2 SMNVEV (reference sequence). The V end was cut by 3 bases, the J end by 2 bases, with 8 bases between. The CDR3 contains 13 residues. CDR3 in amino acids: CASSLTVTYEQYF. In nucleotides, the CDR3 is TGTGCCAGCAGTTTGACGGTAACCTACGAGCAGTACTTC.

This clonotype was counted a few times. The genes are TRBV12-3 or TRBV12-4 and TRBJ2-2; no definite D call. The CDR3 loop spans 14 amino acids. Trimming pared 1 base from V and 4 bases from J, leaving 7 bases between. CDR3 coding DNA: TGTGCCAGCAGTTTAGGCAGTGGCACCGGGGAGCTGTTTTTT. This gives the protein CASSLGSGTGELFF.

Note on this clonotype: A much more abundant neighbour one base away suggests this may be a read error. CDR3 amino acids: CSAIPGQGGHEIEAFF. Here the CDR3 DNA reads TGCAGTGCTATCCCGGGACAGGGCGGGCATGAAATTGAAGCTTTCTTT. J is TRBJ1-1 and V is TRBV20-1; 9 bases map to TRBD1. With 4 bases clipped from V and 7 bases from J, the junction kept 16 bases outside the gene matches. Per the germline V gene, CDR1 is DFQATT and CDR2 is SNEGSKA (reference sequence). The CDR3 covers 16 residues.

This clonotype was found many times. The J gene is TRBJ2-3, the V gene TRBV11-2, with 13 positions matching TRBD2. Germline loops: CDR1 SGHAT, CDR2 FQNNGV. The CDR3 has 15 amino acids. With 6 bases clipped from V and 3 bases from J, the junction kept 3 bases outside the gene matches. CDR3 amino acids: CASSETSGRTDTQYF. Written as DNA, the CDR3 is TGTGCCAGCAGTGAGACTAGCGGGAGGACAGATACGCAGTATTTT. The variable domain in full, completed from reference TRBV11-2 and TRBJ2-3, reads EAGVAQSPRYKIIEKRQSVAFWCNPISGHATLYWYQQILGQGPKLLIQFQNNGVVDDSQLPKDRFSAERLKGVDSTLKIQPAKLEDSAVYLCASSETSGRTDTQYFGPGTRLTVL.

The rearrangement joins TRBV7-9 to TRBJ2-6; TRBD1 matches 7 bases. With 10 bases clipped from V and 1 base from J, the junction kept 10 bases outside the gene matches. The length of the CDR3 is 16 residues. Looked up from germline, CDR1 is SEHNR and CDR2 is FQNEAQ (reference sequence). The CDR3: CATQKGAVSGANVLTF. CDR3 nucleotides: TGTGCCACCCAAAAGGGGGCGGTATCTGGGGCCAACGTCCTGACTTTC. The whole variable domain, remainder taken from reference TRBV7-9 and TRBJ2-6, is DTGVSQNPRHKITKRGQNVTFRCDPISEHNRLYWYRQTLGQGPEFLTYFQNEAQLEKSRLLSDRFSAERPKGSFSTLEIQRTEQGDSAMYLCATQKGAVSGANVLTFGAGSRLTVL.

This clonotype appeared many times. One end of the junction does not line up with germline, which may come from a read error. The CDR3 sequence: CASSLADYSSYEQYF. The CDR3 DNA reads as TGTGCCAGCAGCCTAGCGGATTACAGCTCCTACGAGCAGTACTTC. V usage is TRBV11-1 and J usage is TRBJ2-7, with 7 positions matching TRBD2. Germline V gene sequence: CDR1 SGHAT, CDR2 FQDESV (reference sequence). This CDR3 is built from 15 residues.

The chain is built from TRBV3-1 and TRBJ2-3; 10 nucleotides line up with TRBD2. V trimming: 1 base; J trimming: 4 bases; junction bases outside the gene matches: 8. The CDR3 totals 17 residues. The germline gives CDR1 LGHDT, CDR2 YNNKEL (reference sequence). The DNA of the CDR3 is TGTGCCAGCAGCCAAGTCCCCCTAGCGGGAGCGGCAGATACGCAGTATTTT. This translates into CASSQVPLAGAADTQYF.

This clonotype was detected ten times or more. The J gene is TRBJ2-7, the V gene TRBV6-2 or TRBV6-3, with 7 bases that match TRBD2. This CDR3 contains 15 residues. V was pared by 5 bases and J by 0 bases, with 7 bases of the junction left unmatched. Germline loops: CDR1 MNHEY, CDR2 SVGEGT. The CDR3, as DNA: TGTGCCAGCAGTCCAGCGGGGTACAGCTCCTACGAGCAGTACTTC. Translated: CASSPAGYSSYEQYF.

This clonotype has a handful of counts. This chain connects TRBV3-1 to TRBJ2-5, with 14 bases fitting TRBD2. This CDR3 region has 17 residues. J was trimmed by 5 bases and V by 1 base; bases with no gene match: 6. Germline-derived CDR1 and CDR2 are LGHDT and YNNKEL (reference sequence). CDR3 residues: CASSQVLGTSGSETQYF. CDR3 DNA: TGTGCCAGCAGCCAAGTCCTCGGGACTAGCGGGAGTGAGACCCAGTACTTC.

In this sample, this clonotype turned up many times. The rearrangement uses TRBV28 and TRBJ2-5; 8 bases are a match to TRBD1. Trimming at V came to 3 bases and at J to 7 bases, leaving 7 bases not matched to a gene. The length of the CDR3 is 14 residues. Germline loops: CDR1 MDHEN, CDR2 SYDVKM. CDR3 amino acids: CASSFGDRRGTQYF. CDR3 DNA: TGTGCCAGCAGTTTCGGGGACAGGCGGGGGACCCAGTACTTC.

In its sample, this clonotype was seen many times. The chain combines TRBV20-1 with TRBJ2-3; TRBD2 agrees at 13 bases. The length of the CDR3 is 15 residues. The germline CDR1 and CDR2 sequences are DFQATT and SNEGSKA (reference sequence). CDR3 sequence: CSGLAGVGSTDTQYF. In DNA, the CDR3 is TGCAGCGGACTAGCGGGAGTCGGTAGCACAGATACGCAGTATTTT.

The table lists this clonotype with many counts. V is TRBV12-3 or TRBV12-4 and J is TRBJ2-1, with 13 bases that match TRBD2. Trimming cost V 6 bases and J 7 bases; bases outside gene matches: 3. CDR3 length: 14 residues. CDR3 sequence (DNA): TGTGCCAGCAGGGGACTAGCGGGAAGGAATGAGCAGTTCTTC. Translated: CASRGLAGRNEQFF.

The chain carries TRBV15 and TRBJ2-5; D gene unclear. The CDR3 runs 14 residues. Per the germline V gene, CDR1 is LNHNV and CDR2 is YYDKDF (reference sequence). Trimming took 1 base from V and 4 from J, leaving 10 bases between them. CDR3 loop: CATSRGAARETQYF. CDR3 DNA sequence: TGTGCCACCAGCAGAGGGGCGGCCCGAGAGACCCAGTACTTC.

Ten or more counts support this clonotype. V is TRBV12-3 or TRBV12-4 and J is TRBJ2-2, with 13 bases matching TRBD2. The V gene end was trimmed by 7 bases and the J gene end by 4 bases; junction bases not matched to a gene: 3. CDR3 length: 15 residues. CDR3 in DNA: TGTGCCAGCACCACTAGCGGGAGGGCCACCGGGGAGCTGTTTTTT. It codes for CASTTSGRATGELFF.

This clonotype was seen at least ten times. The J gene is TRBJ2-5, the V gene TRBV6-1; TRBD2 agrees at 10 bases. Germline lookup yields CDR1 MNHNS and CDR2 SASEGT. The CDR3 runs 16 residues. Losses at the gene ends were 8 bases for V and 7 bases for J; bases not matched to a gene: 16. CDR3 in DNA: TGTGCCAGCCGGGCCTCTAGCGGGAGCCAGCACGGGACCCAGTACTTC. This codes for CASRASSGSQHGTQYF.

There are a few counts of this clonotype. V and J are TRBV5-8 and TRBJ2-1; D is unresolved. The CDR3 contains 15 residues. Germline CDR1 is SGHTS and CDR2 is YDEGEE. V was clipped by 2 bases and J by 5 bases, with 14 bases between them. The CDR3 nucleotides are TGTGCCAGCAGCTTTCTAGAGAAAAAAGACAATGAGCAGTTCTTC. Translated: CASSFLEKKDNEQFF.

This chain uses TRBV6-2 or TRBV6-3 with TRBJ2-7; D tentatively fits TRBD1 or TRBD2 (5 bases each). The CDR3 totals 15 residues. Germline assignment: CDR1 MNHEY and CDR2 SVGEGT. V lost 5 bases and J 4 bases, leaving 18 bases between the germline ends. CDR3 coding DNA: TGTGCCAGCAGTGCCCCCCGGGACGCCGCGTACGAGCAGTACTTC. Translating gives CASSAPRDAAYEQYF.

This chain uses TRBV20-1 with TRBJ2-5; no definite D call. This CDR3 is built from 17 residues. V was shortened by 0 bases and J by 4 bases, with 21 bases between the two germline ends. Germline CDR1 is DFQATT and CDR2 is SNEGSKA (reference sequence). As DNA, the CDR3 is TGCAGTGCTAGAGATCCCCTCGGTAGGCCCGGGTTAGAGACCCAGTACTTC. This encodes CSARDPLGRPGLETQYF.

Concerning this clonotype: A much larger clone is a single base away; this may be a read error. The chain links TRBV2 to TRBJ2-2, with 9 bases matching TRBD1. This CDR3 is built from 14 residues. CDR1 SNHLY and CDR2 FYNNEI come from the germline V gene. The CDR3 here is CTTSGTGITGELFF. The CDR3 nucleotides read TGTACCACGTCCGGGACAGGGATAACCGGGGAGCTGTTTTTT.

The V gene is TRBV5-1, the J gene TRBJ2-2; TRBD2 aligns across 9 bases. V dropped 3 bases and J dropped 4; count of bases not matched to a gene: 7. This CDR3 contains 16 residues. Per the germline V gene, CDR1 is SGHRS and CDR2 is YFSETQ. The CDR3 nucleotides are TGCGCCAGCAGCTCAGTGGCGGGAGGGCCCACCGGGGAGCTGTTTTTT. Its translation is CASSSVAGGPTGELFF. Looking up the rest from reference TRBV5-1 and TRBJ2-2 gives the full variable domain: KAGVTQTPRYLIKTRGQQVTLSCSPISGHRSVSWYQQTPGQGLQFLFEYFSETQRNKGNFPGRFSGRQFSNSRSEMNVSTLELGDSALYLCASSSVAGGPTGELFFGEGSRLTVL.